This is a list of T cell receptor beta chains from one sample in a study of response to subunit inactivated influenza vaccine. TCRdb independently ran MiXCR on the RT-PCR reads; one entry per CDR3 protein. The sample holds some 600,000 distinct CDR3 sequences, 14% seen once. The sequences come from PBMCs from blood, collected less than 15 days before vaccination. Every receptor here comes from a man over 45 who received an inactivated influenza vaccine. CDR3s include the opening cysteine and the closing phenylalanine or tryptophan. D genes are given only for firm matches. Some rows have no size entry. The others give once, few or many, or a class for an expanded clone.

d_call,clone_size,v_call,j_call,cdr3_nt,cdr3_aa
-,once,TRBV4-2,TRBJ2-7,TGTGCCAGCAGCCCCACAGCCCTAACTTACTACGAGCAGTACTTC,CASSPTALTYYEQYF
-,many,TRBV20-1,TRBJ2-7,TGCAGTGCTAGGGGCGGGAACAACCCCTACGAGCAGTACTTC,CSARGGNNPYEQYF
-,-,TRBV15,TRBJ2-3,TGTGCCACATCTCGAATAACGGGGCCAGATACGCAGTATTTT,CATSRITGPDTQYF
-,-,TRBV5-5,TRBJ2-1,TGTGCCAGCAGCTCCCAGGGGAACAATGAGCAGTTCTTC,CASSSQGNNEQFF
TRBD1,-,TRBV4-1,TRBJ2-3,TGCGCCACAAGTCGTATACAGGGGGCGACGGATACGCAGTATTTT,CATSRIQGATDTQYF
TRBD1,-,TRBV12-3/TRBV12-4,TRBJ1-1,TGTGCCAGCAGTTTGCGACAGGGAGGGGCGGTATTT,CASSLRQGGAVF
TRBD1,-,TRBV4-2,TRBJ1-5,TGTGCCAGCAGCCAACTTACGGGACAGGGGTGGAAGCAGGGCAATCAGCCCCAGCATTTT,CASSQLTGQGWKQGNQPQHF
TRBD2,many,TRBV5-1,TRBJ2-1,TGCGCCAGCAGCTTGGGACTAGCGGGAGTTCTCTATGAGCAGTTCTTC,CASSLGLAGVLYEQFF
-,-,TRBV3-1,TRBJ2-2,TGTGCCAGCGGGACTTGGAACACCGGGGAGCTGTTTTTT,CASGTWNTGELFF
-,many,TRBV7-2,TRBJ2-3,TGTGCCAGCAGCTTAGTAGTTGAAGATACGCAGTATTTT,CASSLVVEDTQYF
-,few,TRBV5-1,TRBJ2-5,TGCGCCAGCACCACCTCCACCGGAGAGACCCAGTACTTC,CASTTSTGETQYF
TRBD2,-,TRBV7-2,TRBJ2-5,TGTGCCAGCAGTCCTAGCGGGGGCGGGGAGACCCAGTACTTC,CASSPSGGGETQYF
-,-,TRBV29-1,TRBJ2-7,TGCAGCGTCGCACCCGCCGGGAAGGGGGGGTTCTACGAGCAGTACTTC,CSVAPAGKGGFYEQYF
TRBD2,-,TRBV28,TRBJ2-2,TGTGCCAGCAGCCCCACGAGGCGGCGGGGGGGTTCCACCGGGGAGCTGTTTTTT,CASSPTRRRGGSTGELFF
TRBD1,-,TRBV12-3/TRBV12-4,TRBJ2-2,TGTGCCAGCAAGGGGACAGGGGGAGGGACCGGGGAGCTGTTTTTT,CASKGTGGGTGELFF
-,many,TRBV4-2,TRBJ2-7,TGTGCCAGCAGTCAAGAAGCGGCGGGACAGACCCACGAGCAGTACTTC,CASSQEAAGQTHEQYF
-,few,TRBV4-2,TRBJ1-5,TGTGCCAGCAGCCAACTGACAGGAGCACATCAGCCCCAGCATTTT,CASSQLTGAHQPQHF
TRBD2,-,TRBV5-1,TRBJ2-4,TGCGCCAGCAGCACCGGGACTAGCGGAGCCATTCAGTACTTC,CASSTGTSGAIQYF
-,few,TRBV24-1,TRBJ1-1,TGTGCCACCAGTGCTTTGGACTCCCTTGAGGCTTTCTTT,CATSALDSLEAFF
TRBD1,medium-sized,TRBV7-9,TRBJ1-1,TGTGCCAGCAGCTTAGAACAGGGGGCATCAGCTTTCTTT,CASSLEQGASAFF
-,few,TRBV7-9,TRBJ1-1,TGTGCCAGCAGCTTAGGAGGGGATTGGACTGAAGCTTTCTTT,CASSLGGDWTEAFF
-,few,TRBV20-1,TRBJ2-5,TGCAGTGCCCTGGGGCCCACCCTGGGAGAGACCCAGTACTTC,CSALGPTLGETQYF
TRBD1,few,TRBV10-3,TRBJ2-7,TGTGCCATCAGCAAGGACAGGGGAGGGGGCTACGAGCAGTACTTC,CAISKDRGGGYEQYF
-,-,TRBV20-1,TRBJ2-7,TGCAGTGCTAGAGCTCCTGGGGGATACGAGCAGTACTTC,CSARAPGGYEQYF
-,many,TRBV4-1,TRBJ1-2,TGCGCCAGCAGCCAAGAGGATTCCACGCTCTATGGCTACACCTTC,CASSQEDSTLYGYTF
-,few,TRBV6-5,TRBJ1-3,TGTGCCAGCAGTGACTCATCGGGCAGTGGAAACACCATATATTTT,CASSDSSGSGNTIYF
TRBD1,few,TRBV2,TRBJ1-1,TGTGCCATAGACAGGGGGGGAGACACTGAAGCTTTCTTT,CAIDRGGDTEAFF
-,-,TRBV12-3/TRBV12-4,TRBJ1-1,TGTGCCAGCAGTACAGGACAACCGAACACTGAAGCTTTCTTT,CASSTGQPNTEAFF
TRBD2,few,TRBV6-2/TRBV6-3,TRBJ2-1,TGTGCCAGCAGTTACTCCCCCTTTAGCGGGAGGGCTGGGTCCTACAATGAGCAGTTCTTC,CASSYSPFSGRAGSYNEQFF
-,few,TRBV5-1,TRBJ1-1,TGCGCCAGCAGCTTGACAGGACCGAACACTGAAGCTTTCTTT,CASSLTGPNTEAFF
-,few,TRBV7-2,TRBJ2-3,-,CASSLSWGEGSAIF
-,few,TRBV5-5,TRBJ1-1,TGTGCCAGCAGCTTGGCCGTTGGACCGACCTTT,CASSLAVGPTF
-,many,TRBV20-1,TRBJ1-4,TGCAGTGCTAGAGATGAATGGGAAGGGCTGCCTGAAAAACTGTTTTTT,CSARDEWEGLPEKLFF
-,-,TRBV2,TRBJ2-3,TGTGCCAGCAGCGCCCTAACCTCGGGAGATACGCAGTATTTT,CASSALTSGDTQYF
-,-,TRBV4-3,TRBJ1-6,TGCGCCAGCAGCCGGAGGGAGTCTAGCTCCTATAATTCACCCCTCCACTTT,CASSRRESSSYNSPLHF
-,few,TRBV21-1,TRBJ2-1,TGTGCCAGCAGCAAAAGGACTAGCGGTAAGGGCAATGAGCAGTTCTTC,CASSKRTSGKGNEQFF
-,-,TRBV20-1,TRBJ1-5,TGCAGTGCTAGAACCGGGGCTATCGGCAATCAGCCCCAGCATTTT,CSARTGAIGNQPQHF
-,few,TRBV28,TRBJ2-7,TGTGCCAGCAGGACTATTGGGCAGGGGCTCGGCGAGCAGTACTTC,CASRTIGQGLGEQYF
-,-,TRBV6-5,TRBJ1-1,TGTGCCAGCAGTTACTCGAAACGGAACACTGAAGCTTTCTTT,CASSYSKRNTEAFF
TRBD1,few,TRBV2,TRBJ1-4,TGTGCCAGCAGTCCCGGGACAGGGGCGCGAAGAGAAAAACTGTTTTTT,CASSPGTGARREKLFF
-,few,TRBV18,TRBJ2-1,TGTGCCAGCTCACCACCGACAGTAAAGCAGTTCTTC,CASSPPTVKQFF
TRBD2,few,TRBV6-5,TRBJ2-3,TGTGCCAGCAGTTACTCTTCCGGACTAGCGGGAGATACGCAGTATTTT,CASSYSSGLAGDTQYF
TRBD2,few,TRBV11-2,TRBJ2-2,TGTGCCAGCAGCTCTCGAAATCCGGGACTAGCAGGCACCGGGGAGCTGTTTTTT,CASSSRNPGLAGTGELFF
TRBD2,few,TRBV14,TRBJ2-7,TGTGCCAGCAGCCACCCAGCGGGGTACTCCTACGAGCAGTACTTC,CASSHPAGYSYEQYF
TRBD2,few,TRBV29-1,TRBJ2-1,TGCAGCGTTGAGGCGGGGGGAATATACAATGAGCAGTTCTTC,CSVEAGGIYNEQFF
-,few,TRBV7-3,TRBJ2-1,TGTGCCAGCAGTCTGACAAACACGGGTAATGAGCAGTTCTTC,CASSLTNTGNEQFF